These 29 T cell receptor beta chains came from one sample sequenced in a study of regulatory T cells in long-lasting Graves disease. Time point given: newly diagnosed GD, antithyroid drugs for less than 3 months. The authors made the TCR library using RNA they extracted from PBMCs. According to the study, TCR beta libraries were built with iRepertoire HTBI primers and CDR3-region Arm-PCR. TCRdb processed the multiplex PCR reads anew with MiXCR; each CDR3 protein has one entry. The sample consists of around 500,000 distinct CDR3 sequences, around 11% of them appearing once. The same specimen was also included in a second study, on T cells in Graves' hyperthyroidism and ophthalmopathy.

The source was peripheral blood mononuclear cells (PBMCs), collected at new diagnosis, from a patient treated with antithyroid drugs. The origin of the receptors is a woman aged 25-40 years with Graves disease.

This clonotype was observed many times. CDR3 nucleotides: TGTGCCAGTAGTATCATCGGAGTAAACTATGGCTACACCTTC. This translates into CASSIIGVNYGYTF. V gene TRBV19 combines with J gene TRBJ1-2; D is unclear. The CDR3 is 14 residues long. The germline V gene encodes CDR1 LNHDA and CDR2 SQIVND (reference sequence). The V end was cut by 3 bases, the J end by 2 bases, with 10 bases between.

This clonotype was recorded a few times. V and J are TRBV19 and TRBJ1-5, with TRBD1 as a possible D gene (5 bases). The germline gives CDR1 LNHDA, CDR2 SQIVND (reference sequence). The V and J ends lost 9 bases and 7 bases respectively, with 19 bases between them. The CDR3 runs to 14 residues. The DNA for the CDR3 is TGTGCCAGCAGATGGACGGGGGGAGGACAGCCCCAGCATTTT. This gives the protein CASRWTGGGQPQHF.

This clonotype showed up many times. The V gene is TRBV20-1, the J gene TRBJ1-1; 7 bases are shared with TRBD1. Losses at the gene ends were 3 bases for V and 1 base for J; bases not matched to a gene: 5. CDR1 DFQATT and CDR2 SNEGSKA come from the germline V gene (reference sequence). CDR3 length equals 14 residues. The CDR3 reads CSARGTARNTEAFF. As DNA, the CDR3 is TGCAGTGCTAGGGGGACAGCCAGGAACACTGAAGCTTTCTTT.

Concerning this clonotype itself: A much larger clonotype is one base distant, so this may be a read error. The chain has TRBV30 and TRBJ2-1; D might be TRBD2 (6 bases). Trimming cost V 6 bases and J 5 bases, with 17 bases left between them. Per the germline V gene, CDR1 is GTSNPN and CDR2 is SVGIG (reference sequence). This CDR3 comprises 14 residues. The CDR3 reads CACLGLASHNEQFF. CDR3 sequence (DNA): TGTGCCTGCTTGGGACTCGCTTCCCACAATGAGCAGTTCTTC.

This chain joins TRBV9 and TRBJ1-2; TRBD1 matches 9 bases. This CDR3 region has 17 residues. The germline gives CDR1 SGDLS, CDR2 YYNGEE. V was clipped by 8 bases and J by 3 bases; unmatched bases: 17. The DNA of the CDR3 is TGTGCCAGTTCGACAGGGGGTTCCTCGACCGGTTACTATGGCTACACCTTC. It codes for CASSTGGSSTGYYGYTF.

At least ten counts were recorded for this clonotype. The rearrangement joins TRBV19 to TRBJ1-1, with a possible D match to TRBD1 (6 bases). This CDR3 region has 13 residues. The germline CDR1 and CDR2 sequences are LNHDA and SQIVND (reference sequence). V was trimmed by 3 bases and J by 4 bases, leaving 9 bases between them. The CDR3 DNA reads TGTGCCAGTAGTATTCAGGGGAGCACTGAAGCTTTCTTT. Translating it yields CASSIQGSTEAFF.

This clonotype was observed many times. This chain joins TRBV11-2 and TRBJ1-1; a possible D gene is TRBD1 (6 bases). Germline lookup yields CDR1 SGHAT and CDR2 FQNNGV. CDR3 length: 15 residues. V lost 3 bases, J lost 1 base, and 12 bases lay in between. CDR3 sequence reads: CASSFRGSANTEAFF. CDR3 bases: TGTGCCAGCAGCTTTAGGGGGTCGGCGAACACTGAAGCTTTCTTT.

The V gene is TRBV6-2 or TRBV6-3, the J gene TRBJ2-2, with TRBD2 matching 7 bases. The CDR3 spans 14 residues. From germline, CDR1 is MNHEY and CDR2 SVGEGT. Unmatched junction bases numbered 9, after V lost 8 bases and J lost 6 bases. The CDR3 protein is CASATGGSAGELFF. CDR3 sequence (DNA): TGTGCCAGCGCAACGGGAGGTAGTGCCGGGGAGCTGTTTTTT.

Ten or more counts support this clonotype. The chain has TRBV2 and TRBJ1-5; no clear D. Germline V gene sequence: CDR1 SNHLY, CDR2 FYNNEI. The V end lost 6 bases, the J end lost 9 bases, and 15 bases lay between the germline ends. This CDR3 has 13 residues. The CDR3 DNA reads as TGTGCCAGCAGCTACACTACTGAGGGGCCCCAGCATTTT. This translates into CASSYTTEGPQHF.

V usage is TRBV24-1 and J usage is TRBJ1-5, with TRBD1 matching over 9 bases. CDR3 size: 14 residues. The germline gives CDR1 KGHDR, CDR2 SFDVKD. Trimming at V came to 4 bases and at J to 5 bases, leaving 2 bases not matched to a gene. The CDR3: CATSEGQGYQPQHF. CDR3 in DNA: TGTGCCACCAGTGAGGGACAGGGATATCAGCCCCAGCATTTT.

For the CDR3, the DNA is TGCAGTGCTAGCGGGACAGGTTCAGGTCAGCCCCAGCATTTT. Its protein product is CSASGTGSGQPQHF. This chain uses TRBV20-1 with TRBJ1-5, with TRBD1 matching 8 bases. Germline assignment: CDR1 DFQATT and CDR2 SNEGSKA (reference sequence). This CDR3 is 14 amino acids long. The ends lost 3 bases at V and 6 bases at J; junction bases unmatched: 7.

This clonotype was seen at least ten times. This rearrangement joins TRBV7-2 to TRBJ2-3; D possibly corresponds to TRBD2 (6 bases). CDR1 SGHTA and CDR2 FQGNSA come from the germline V gene. Deletions cut 5 bases from V and 2 bases from J, with 14 bases between. This CDR3 comprises 15 residues. In DNA form, the CDR3 reads TGTGCCAGCAGCACTAGCCCAGGAAACACAGATACGCAGTATTTT. This gives the protein CASSTSPGNTDTQYF.

This clonotype was detected many times. This CDR3 reads CASSKGGASYEQYF. CDR3 coding DNA: TGTGCCAGCAGTAAAGGGGGCGCGTCCTACGAGCAGTACTTC. The rearrangement links TRBV28 to TRBJ2-7, with 7 bases that match TRBD1. There are 14 residues in the CDR3. The germline V gene encodes CDR1 MDHEN and CDR2 SYDVKM. V lost 5 bases, J lost 1 base, and 5 bases stayed unmatched.

In this sample, this clonotype turned up many times. The rearrangement uses TRBV2 and TRBJ1-1; 7 nucleotides align to TRBD1. Trimming cost V 6 bases and J 1 base; bases outside gene matches: 8. The germline V gene has CDR1 SNHLY and CDR2 FYNNEI. CDR3 size: 15 residues. The CDR3 region is CASSTLGTENTEAFF. The CDR3 region has the DNA TGTGCCAGCAGCACACTCGGGACAGAGAACACTGAAGCTTTCTTT.

This clonotype was picked up many times. The chain has TRBV12-3 or TRBV12-4 and TRBJ2-1; 8 nucleotides match TRBD2. CDR3 length: 16 residues. Unmatched junction bases numbered 14, after V lost 5 bases and J lost 8 bases. The CDR3 sequence: CASSQLLSGRRDEQFF. The DNA for the CDR3 is TGTGCCAGCAGTCAACTTTTAAGCGGGAGACGGGATGAGCAGTTCTTC.

Comments on this clonotype: This is likely an artifact of a read error, given a far larger clone one base away. The chain employs TRBV15 and TRBJ2-5; 11 bases line up with TRBD2. CDR3 length: 15 residues. The V gene's germline CDR1 is LNHNV and CDR2 YYDKDF (reference sequence). CDR3 loop: CATSTGTSGSQRQSF. The CDR3 DNA follows: TGTGCCACCAGCACCGGGACTAGCGGATCTCAAAGGCAGTCCTTC.

This clonotype was counted at least ten times. DNA of the CDR3: TGTGCCAGCAGTGAAAGTAGCGGGAGTTCCGAGCAGTACTTC. Translating it yields CASSESSGSSEQYF. The rearrangement links TRBV2 to TRBJ2-7; 9 bases match TRBD2. Germline V lookup: CDR1 SNHLY, CDR2 FYNNEI. J lost 6 bases, V lost 2 bases, and 5 bases had no gene match. This CDR3 comprises 14 residues. Full variable domain (outside the CDR3, taken from reference TRBV2 and TRBJ2-7): EPEVTQTPSHQVTQMGQEVILRCVPISNHLYFYWYRQILGQKVEFLVSFYNNEISEKSEIFDDQFSVERPDGSNFTLKIRSTKLEDSAMYFCASSESSGSSEQYFGPGTRLTVT.

Points on this clonotype: With a much larger clone just one base away, this may be a read error. This chain links TRBV12-3 or TRBV12-4 with TRBJ2-5; perhaps TRBD2 as D (5 bases). The CDR3 runs 14 residues. The CDR3 region has the DNA TGTGTCATCAGTGGGCCAGCGGAGGACGGGACCCAGTACTTC. Amino acids: CVISGPAEDGTQYF.

Only a few counts were recorded for this clonotype. V usage is TRBV7-9 and J usage is TRBJ2-1, with 14 bases aligning to TRBD2. The CDR3 contains 16 residues. The V gene's germline CDR1 is SEHNR and CDR2 FQNEAQ (reference sequence). V was clipped by 4 bases and J by 3 bases; unmatched bases: 2. The CDR3 sequence is CASSSGTSGSYNEQFF. In DNA form, the CDR3 reads TGTGCCAGCAGCTCCGGGACTAGCGGGAGCTACAATGAGCAGTTCTTC.

The chain employs TRBV6-1 and TRBJ2-3; 14 bases fit TRBD2. Germline V CDR1 and CDR2: MNHNS, SASEGT. V lost 8 bases and J lost 5; bases outside the gene matches: 3. The CDR3 loop spans 14 amino acids. In DNA form, the CDR3 reads TGTGCCAGCCGACTAGCGGGAGGGGTAGATACGCAGTATTTT. Amino acid sequence: CASRLAGGVDTQYF.

The DNA for the CDR3 is TGTGCCAGCAGCTTGGGTGGCAGGGGGCGCCTTTGGGGCTACACCTTC. Translation: CASSLGGRGRLWGYTF. The V and J genes are TRBV5-6 and TRBJ1-2; 8 nucleotides line up with TRBD1. Germline-derived CDR1 and CDR2 are SGHDT and YYEEEE. The CDR3 contains 16 residues. The V gene end was trimmed by 0 bases and the J gene end by 8 bases; junction bases not matched to a gene: 12.

The rearrangement joins TRBV20-1 to TRBJ2-1; 8 nucleotides align to TRBD2. With 0 bases clipped from V and 9 bases from J, the junction kept 7 bases outside the gene matches. Looked up from germline, CDR1 is DFQATT and CDR2 is SNEGSKA (reference sequence). The CDR3 spans 14 residues. CDR3 bases: TGCAGTGCTAGAGAAGAGGAAGCGGGAGCTGAGCAGTTCTTC. It encodes CSAREEEAGAEQFF.

The CDR3 here is CASSFTVETFYEQYF. The CDR3 DNA follows: TGTGCCAGCAGTTTCACGGTCGAAACTTTCTACGAGCAGTACTTC. The rearrangement links TRBV28 to TRBJ2-7; no firm D call. The CDR3 is 15 amino acids. V lost 3 bases to trimming and J lost 3 bases, with 15 bases between them. Germline V gives CDR1 MDHEN, CDR2 SYDVKM.

The rearrangement uses TRBV4-3 and TRBJ2-7; D uncertain. This CDR3 contains 16 residues. The germline V gene has CDR1 LGHNA and CDR2 YSLEER. Trimming took off 0 bases at V and 2 bases at J, with 14 bases between the two ends. DNA of the CDR3: TGCGCCAGCAGCCAAGATCCGTATTCGAGTCCCTACGAGCAGTACTTC. Translating it yields CASSQDPYSSPYEQYF.

The chain links TRBV5-1 to TRBJ1-4, with 9 bases matching TRBD1. Germline loops: CDR1 SGHRS, CDR2 YFSETQ. The CDR3 runs to 16 residues. Trimming removed 4 bases from V and 1 base from J; junction bases left unmatched: 5. Here the CDR3 reads CASSPGTGRTNEKLFF. CDR3 sequence (DNA): TGCGCCAGCAGCCCAGGGACAGGGAGAACTAATGAAAAACTGTTTTTT.

The chain combines TRBV7-6 with TRBJ1-1; TRBD1 might be the D (5 bases). Germline V CDR1 and CDR2: SGHVS, FNYEAQ. This CDR3 is 16 amino acids long. V was pared by 1 base and J by 0 bases, with 12 bases between. CDR3 protein: CASSLVGGALNTEAFF. CDR3 coding DNA: TGTGCCAGCAGCTTAGTTGGGGGAGCCCTGAACACTGAAGCTTTCTTT.

This clonotype was counted a few times. The rearrangement joins TRBV28 to TRBJ2-1, with D unclear. With 4 bases removed from V and 2 bases from J, the gap between germline ends came to 12 bases. The CDR3 covers 15 residues. Germline V CDR1 and CDR2: MDHEN, SYDVKM. CDR3 DNA sequence: TGTGCCAGCAGTTCCGACATTCTCGCCTACAATGAGCAGTTCTTC. Encoded protein: CASSSDILAYNEQFF.

At least ten counts were recorded for this clonotype. The chain combines TRBV12-3 or TRBV12-4 with TRBJ2-3, with D possibly being TRBD1 (6 bases). V lost 4 bases to trimming and J lost 1 base, with 9 bases between them. There are 14 residues in the CDR3. The CDR3 loop reads CASSWTEGTDTQYF. In nucleotides, the CDR3 is TGTGCCAGCAGTTGGACAGAGGGCACAGATACGCAGTATTTT.

V is TRBV15 and J is TRBJ1-5, with D possibly being TRBD1 (6 bases). Per the germline V gene, CDR1 is LNHNV and CDR2 is YYDKDF (reference sequence). This CDR3 is 16 amino acids long. Trimming left V 1 base short and J 5 bases short, with 15 bases between. The DNA of the CDR3 is TGTGCCACCAGCAGAGGTCCTGCCGGGGGCGATCAGCCCCAGCATTTT. It codes for CATSRGPAGGDQPQHF.